The following is a T cell receptor (beta chain) sequence with its context. Its specificity is unknown. A read error may produce the germline difference seen at one junction end. The entry originates in a study of cytomegalovirus exposure and HLA in healthy donors. General study points: Likely technical artifact: a cluster of highly shared sequence variants.

Use of 60 Vbeta and 13 Jbeta primers characterized the PCR. Produced via immunoSEQ multiplex PCR; TCRdb's table is partial and in-frame only. The sample holds 150,000 to 200,000 clones, more than 75% seen once. The germline gives CDR1 SGHVS, CDR2 FQNEAQ. This CDR3 has 17 amino acids. Sequenced material: PBMCs. The V gene is TRBV7-8, the J gene TRBJ2-1, with D uncertain. This clonotype was obtained from a girl aged 10 to 17 in good health and CMV-seropositive. The CDR3 loop is CASTLARKAPLVNEQFF. The CDR3 DNA is TGTGCCAGCACCTTAGCCAGGAAGGCCCCCCTGGTCAATGAGCAGTTCTTC.